What follows are 13 T cell receptor beta chains derived from one specimen sequenced in a study of regulatory T cells in long-lasting Graves disease. Time point indicated: newly diagnosed GD, antithyroid drugs for less than 3 months. With RNA extracted from PBMCs as input, the TCR library was made. For TCR beta, libraries came from iRepertoire HTBI primers and Arm-PCR of CDR3 regions. TCRdb re-analysed the multiplex PCR reads in MiXCR, keeping a single row per CDR3 protein. The sample contains about 520,000 distinct CDR3 sequences, 12% of which appear only once. Separately, the same data were catalogued under a study of T cells in Graves' hyperthyroidism and ophthalmopathy.

This specimen was peripheral blood mononuclear cells (PBMCs), taken at new diagnosis, from a patient treated with antithyroid drugs. The receptors stem from a woman aged 30 to 39 with Graves disease.

This clonotype was recorded a few times. The V and J genes are TRBV12-3 or TRBV12-4 and TRBJ2-2, with TRBD2 matching over 11 bases. J gave up 4 bases and V 6 bases, and 4 bases lay outside the gene matches. The CDR3 is made up of 15 amino acids. The CDR3 sequence: CASRGTSGGTGELFF. The CDR3 coding sequence is TGTGCCAGCAGAGGGACTAGCGGAGGCACCGGGGAGCTGTTTTTT.

This clonotype was seen at least ten times. The chain has TRBV5-1 and TRBJ1-5, with 10 bases identical to TRBD1. The CDR3 length is 12 residues. CDR1 and CDR2 (germline): SGHRS, YFSETQ. V was pared by 4 bases and J by 15 bases, with 7 bases of the junction left unmatched. The DNA of the CDR3 is TGCGCCAGCAGCCCTGACAGGGGGCAACCGCATTTT. It specifies CASSPDRGQPHF.

This chain connects TRBV11-2 to TRBJ1-3; D gene ambiguous. Germline V gives CDR1 SGHAT, CDR2 FQNNGV. The CDR3 totals 15 residues. The V end was cut by 3 bases, the J end by 0 bases, with 9 bases between. CDR3 amino acids: CASSFSSSSGNTIYF. In DNA, the CDR3 is TGTGCCAGCAGCTTTAGTTCGAGCTCTGGAAACACCATATATTTT.

This clonotype was counted ten times or more. The chain uses TRBV6-5 and TRBJ2-7, with D possibly matching TRBD2 (6 bases). Germline CDR1 reads MNHEY; CDR2 reads SVGAGI. V lost 1 base, J lost 2 bases, and 6 bases lay in between. The CDR3 is 13 residues long. The CDR3 sequence: CASSYWGAYEQYF. The CDR3 nucleotides are TGTGCCAGCAGTTACTGGGGGGCCTACGAGCAGTACTTC.

This clonotype was detected only a few times. CDR3 nucleotide sequence: TGTGCCTGGGGCCCGCAGATGGGGACTGAAGCTTTCTTT. This encodes CAWGPQMGTEAFF. This chain joins TRBV30 and TRBJ1-1; D gene ambiguous. This CDR3 has 13 residues. The germline gives CDR1 GTSNPN, CDR2 SVGIG (reference sequence). The V and J ends lost 5 bases and 5 bases respectively, with 15 bases between them.

This clonotype occurred many times. This rearrangement joins TRBV15 to TRBJ2-1; 11 bases are a match to TRBD1. The V gene end was trimmed by 5 bases and the J gene end by 2 bases; junction bases not matched to a gene: 2. The CDR3 is 15 residues long. The V gene's germline CDR1 is LNHNV and CDR2 YYDKDF (reference sequence). The CDR3 DNA reads TGTGCCACCAGCCGGGACAGGGGGACCTACAATGAGCAGTTCTTC. Protein product: CATSRDRGTYNEQFF.

This clonotype was detected ten times or more. The chain couples TRBV7-3 to TRBJ2-1, with 13 nucleotides matching TRBD2. This CDR3 is built from 16 residues. Trimming took 4 bases from V and 9 from J; bases not matched to a gene: 9. The germline CDR1 and CDR2 sequences are SGHTA and FQGTGA. The CDR3, as DNA: TGTGCCAGCAGCTCTACCCGGACTAGCGGGAGAGGTGAGCAGTTCTTC. Protein product: CASSSTRTSGRGEQFF.

This clonotype was found many times. The chain combines TRBV2 with TRBJ2-1; the D gene is possibly TRBD1 (6 bases). V gave up 7 bases and J gave up 6 bases, with 13 bases separating them. This CDR3 is 13 amino acids long. CDR1 and CDR2 (germline): SNHLY, FYNNEI. CDR3 in DNA: TGTGCCAGCAACCGGGACACCCTCAATGAGCAGTTCTTC. It specifies CASNRDTLNEQFF.

This clonotype has just a few counts. This chain uses TRBV29-1 with TRBJ2-6; D might be TRBD1 (8 bases). CDR1 is SQVTM, CDR2 ANQGSEA, per germline. The CDR3 runs 17 residues. V was shortened by 6 bases and J by 3 bases, with 21 bases between the two germline ends. The CDR3 loop reads CSVILKQGGSGANVLTF. CDR3 in DNA: TGCAGCGTCATACTAAAACAGGGGGGGAGTGGGGCCAACGTCCTGACTTTC.

This clonotype appeared many times. The V call is TRBV15, the J call TRBJ2-4; TRBD2 agrees at 7 bases. The CDR3 is made up of 16 amino acids. CDR1 LNHNV and CDR2 YYDKDF come from the germline V gene (reference sequence). V gave up 0 bases and J gave up 6 bases; unmatched junction bases: 8. The CDR3 is CATSRDLGGRINIQYF. CDR3 bases: TGTGCCACCAGCAGAGATCTTGGCGGGAGAATAAACATTCAGTACTTC.

This clonotype turned up a few times. The chain employs TRBV20-1 and TRBJ2-3, with D perhaps TRBD1 (5 bases). Germline V gives CDR1 DFQATT, CDR2 SNEGSKA (reference sequence). With 8 bases removed from V and 2 bases from J, the gap between germline ends came to 14 bases. The CDR3 contains 13 residues. Here the CDR3 reads CSLNWGSTDTQYF. The CDR3 DNA is TGCAGTTTAAACTGGGGCTCCACAGATACGCAGTATTTT.

There are many counts of this clonotype. The V gene is TRBV30, the J gene TRBJ1-4; D uncertain. The CDR3 covers 13 residues. V lost 4 bases and J lost 8, with 14 bases in between. Germline CDR1 and CDR2: GTSNPN and SVGIG (reference sequence). CDR3 region: CAWTSRKGEKLFF. CDR3 nucleotides: TGTGCCTGGACTAGCAGAAAAGGGGAAAAACTGTTTTTT.

This clonotype appeared many times. The chain uses TRBV28 and TRBJ2-1; D call uncertain. The CDR3 runs 13 residues. V lost 7 bases to trimming and J lost 5 bases, with 12 bases between them. In germline, CDR1 is MDHEN, CDR2 SYDVKM. The CDR3 reads CASTQTRNNEQFF. The CDR3 nucleotides are TGTGCCAGCACTCAAACTCGTAACAATGAGCAGTTCTTC.